This T cell receptor beta chain was observed in a study of Tregs in tolerant kidney transplant recipients. This clone was found once. Its target is not known. Study-level points and caveats: Biological reproducibility was not directly addressed, but technical replication error appeared minimal. Nucleotide sequences could not be compared across some patients' samples due to primer changes. Antigen-driven expansion was suggested because donor-specific Tregs expanded more than all Tregs in tolerant patients.

Trimming took 2 bases from V and 5 from J; bases not matched to a gene: 10. CDR1 SGHAT and CDR2 FQNNGV come from the germline V gene. This CDR3 comprises 16 residues. The nonmyeloablative bone marrow transplants came from related graft donors, with transient mixed chimerism. Thawed PBMCs were FACS-sorted into unstimulated CD4+CD25+CD127- regulatory T cells, CD4+CD25- non-regulatory cells, CD4 and CD8 cells. Assay used: immunoSEQ multiplex PCR; TCRdb lists only in-frame clones, some missing. Here the sample spans over 70,000 clones, roughly nine tenths being singletons. V is TRBV11-2 and J is TRBJ2-5; 8 bases match TRBD1. The material was CD4+ T cells from blood (PBMCs), obtained 24 months after the transplant. This receptor was obtained from a human patient who received a combined kidney and bone marrow transplant. Some T cells may possibly be graft donor cells. This chain's CDR3 is CASSLIGTTGGETQYF. The CDR3 region has the DNA TGTGCCAGCAGCTTAATAGGGACCACAGGGGGGGAGACCCAGTACTTC.